This T cell receptor beta chain was documented in a study of blood T cell repertoires in COVID-19. In the study overall: Sources were T cells, B-cell-depleted T cells, or PBMCs; the material itself was cDNA or gDNA.

Libraries were prepared by immunoSEQ multiplex PCR; TCRdb keeps only in-frame clonotypes and omits some of them. The data show over 300,000 clones, about 88% seen once. Ages ranged from about 18 to 89 years, with residence in 24 US areas. Cohort 3 recovered donors had two negative PCRs, clearance, or symptom resolution. Germline trimming cut 3 bases from V and 5 bases from J; bases unmatched to any gene: 10. This CDR3 spans 17 amino acids. Germline lookup yields CDR1 SGDLS and CDR2 YYNGEE. The clonotype originates from a woman in her forties who had recovered from COVID-19. Sequencing was performed on PBMCs or T cells enriched from blood (not recorded which). The V gene is TRBV9, the J gene TRBJ2-1; the match to TRBD1 covers 11 bases. The CDR3 region is CASSAPLGTGGNNEQFF. In DNA, the CDR3 is TGTGCCAGCAGCGCCCCCCTAGGGACAGGGGGAAACAATGAGCAGTTCTTC. The full variable domain, in which reference TRBV9 and TRBJ2-1 provide the parts outside the CDR3, is DSGVTQTPKHLITATGQRVTLRCSPRSGDLSVYWYQQSLDQGLQFLIQYYNGEERAKGNILERFSAQQFPDLHSELNLSSLELGDSALYFCASSAPLGTGGNNEQFFGPGTRLTVL.